The 6 T cell receptor beta chains listed next were all sequenced from one sample in a study of human CD8 memory T cell subsets. Sequencing libraries of TCR beta were made by UMI-labeled 5' RACE. TCRdb reprocessed the 5' RACE reads and stores each CDR3 protein as one record, lacking DNA. The sample yields about 5,600 distinct CDR3 sequences, of which the top ten take up about 29%. The sequencing input was CD8+ effector memory T cells (TEM) sorted from PBMCs. Subset denoted: effector memory CD8 T cells, CCR7- CD45RO+ CD95+. The origin of the receptors is a human donor in good health.

Considering frequency, this clonotype is medium-sized. The chain joins TRBV10-3 to TRBJ1-1; lacking DNA, the TRBD1 call made by TCRdb goes unchecked. Germline V gene lookup returns CDR1 ENHRY and CDR2 SYGVKD. The CDR3 runs 14 residues. The CDR3 loop is CAIRGTAGYTEAFF.

The rearrangement joins TRBV28 to TRBJ2-6. From germline, CDR1 is MDHEN and CDR2 SYDVKM. The CDR3 is 13 amino acids. The CDR3 is CASSTSGANVLTF.

The chain has TRBV5-1 and TRBJ1-1; there is no DNA to check the TCRdb D call of TRBD1. CDR3 length: 15 amino acids. Germline lookup yields CDR1 SGHRS and CDR2 YFSETQ. The CDR3 here is CASMPGAGRWPEAFF.

J is TRBJ2-7 and V is TRBV29-1; TCRdb selects TRBD1, and the lack of DNA leaves this call unchecked. CDR1 SQVTM and CDR2 ANQGSEA come from the germline V gene. The CDR3 is 12 residues long. This chain's CDR3 is CSVTGVGYEQYF.

The chain links TRBV27 to TRBJ1-2. CDR3 length: 15 residues. CDR1 is MNHEY and CDR2 is SMNVEV in the germline V gene (reference sequence). CDR3 sequence reads: CASSLSGSSNYGYTF.

According to its frequency, this clonotype is medium-sized. The chain couples TRBV6-2 or TRBV6-3 to TRBJ2-1; the TCRdb D gene call, TRBD2, has no DNA to confirm it. In germline, CDR1 is MNHEY, CDR2 SVGEGT. The CDR3 is 14 amino acids. The CDR3 loop is CASSPLREAAEQFF.